This is a list of T cell receptor beta chains from one sample in a study of patients and donors after allogeneic stem cell transplantation. MiXCR, run by TCRdb on the RT-PCR reads, gives a single entry per CDR3 protein. Of approximately 410,000 distinct CDR3 sequences listed, approximately 16% were seen once; the top ten hold about 7%. Sequenced: blood, either unsorted or a sorted T cell fraction (not recorded which). The receptors come from a human donor who was either an allogeneic HSCT recipient or a stem cell or donor lymphocyte infusion donor (not recorded which). It is not recorded whose cells these are; they may come from a transplant donor. CDR3s include the opening cysteine and the closing phenylalanine or tryptophan. D genes are given only for firm matches. Only some rows state a clone size, as once, few, many or a class for expanded clones.

TGCGCCAGCAGCTTGGGTGCGGTGAGTGAAGATACGCAGTATTTT CASSLGAVSEDTQYF TRBV5-1 - 15 - TRBJ2-3
TGTGCCAGCAGCGCCTGGACTAGCGGCTCCTACGAGCAGTACTTC CASSAWTSGSYEQYF TRBV7-8 many 15 TRBD2 TRBJ2-7
TGTGCCATCAGTGAGTCCACAGGGCGGACCCAGTACTTC CAISESTGRTQYF TRBV10-3 - 13 - TRBJ2-5
TGTGCTAGTGGCCCCGTGGGGGCCATCTACAATGAGCAGTTCTTC CASGPVGAIYNEQFF TRBV12-5 - 15 - TRBJ2-1
TGCAGCGTTGCTGAGCTGCGGACTAGCGGACATACGCAGTATTTT CSVAELRTSGHTQYF TRBV29-1 few 15 TRBD2 TRBJ2-3
TGCAGTGCTCGCGGAGGAGGATCGTACACTGAAGCTTTCTTT CSARGGGSYTEAFF TRBV20-1 few 14 - TRBJ1-1
TGTGCCAGTAGTACCAGGACAGGGAGAGTTGAGAATTCACCCCTCCACTTT CASSTRTGRVENSPLHF TRBV19 - 17 TRBD1 TRBJ1-6
TGTGCCAGTAACGCGGGAGGCCCTTTTTCCAAAAACATTCAGTACTTC CASNAGGPFSKNIQYF TRBV19 few 16 TRBD2 TRBJ2-4
TGCGCCAGCAGCTTGGTCGGGGGCGACGCCGGGGAGCTGTTTTTT CASSLVGGDAGELFF TRBV5-1 many 15 - TRBJ2-2
TGTGCCAGCAGCTTCGGACTAGCCCTTGGGAATGAGCAGTTCTTC CASSFGLALGNEQFF TRBV7-2 few 15 TRBD2 TRBJ2-1
TGTGCCAGCAGGCTGACAGGGACCGAAGCTTTCTTT CASRLTGTEAFF TRBV12-3/TRBV12-4 - 12 TRBD1 TRBJ1-1
TGTGCCACCAGTCTTCGGGGTGGCTATGGCTACACCTTC CATSLRGGYGYTF TRBV24-1 few 13 - TRBJ1-2
TGTGCCAGCAGTTTCTTCAGGGCGAACACTGAAGCTTTCTTT CASSFFRANTEAFF TRBV12-3/TRBV12-4 few 14 - TRBJ1-1
TGTGCCAGCACGGCTGGGGGCAATGAGCAGTTCTTC CASTAGGNEQFF TRBV6-5 few 12 - TRBJ2-1
TGTGCCAGCAGTCAGCGCTCCGGGGGCTCCTACGAGCAGTACTTC CASSQRSGGSYEQYF TRBV6-1 - 15 - TRBJ2-7
TGTGCCAGCAGCTTGTATCAGGGAAGGACATCCTACAATGAGCAGTTCTTC CASSLYQGRTSYNEQFF TRBV5-6 few 17 - TRBJ2-1
TGTGCCGTCAAGGGCACCGGGGAGCTGTTTTTT CAVKGTGELFF TRBV12-3/TRBV12-4 few 11 - TRBJ2-2
TGTGCCAGCAGCTTTCGGGGGGGCGCCGGGGAGCTGTTTTTT CASSFRGGAGELFF TRBV7-2 few 14 TRBD2 TRBJ2-2
TGTGCCAGCACCGACCGGGCAGGGCACGGCTACACCTTC CASTDRAGHGYTF TRBV6-1 - 13 - TRBJ1-2
TGTGCCAGCAGTCCCCACGGGGCACAAGAGACCCAGTACTTC CASSPHGAQETQYF TRBV6-1 - 14 - TRBJ2-5
TGCAGTGCTAGAGATGGGGGGAGAGAAAAACTGTTTTTT CSARDGGREKLFF TRBV20-1 few 13 - TRBJ1-4
TGTGCCAGCAGTTCCGCCCGGGGGCAGTATTTT CASSSARGQYF TRBV6-5 few 11 - TRBJ2-3
TGTGCCAGCAGCTTAGGGGTGCCGGTAGCGTGGGACACCGGGGAGCTGTTTTTT CASSLGVPVAWDTGELFF TRBV11-2 few 18 - TRBJ2-2
TGTGCCATCAGTGGGGCTAGCGGCCATTCTTTCGATACGCAGTATTTT CAISGASGHSFDTQYF TRBV10-3 few 16 TRBD2 TRBJ2-3
TGTGCCAGCAGCCAAGCTCCAGGGCCCGGGGAGCTGTTTTTT CASSQAPGPGELFF TRBV3-1 - 14 - TRBJ2-2
TGTGCCAGCAGCCAATTCAAGGGGGGAGGGCCTATGACCGGGGAGCTGTTTTTT CASSQFKGGGPMTGELFF TRBV3-1 few 18 - TRBJ2-2
TGCGCCAGCAGCTTGGACATTGCAACTAATGAAAAACTGTTTTTT CASSLDIATNEKLFF TRBV5-1 many 15 - TRBJ1-4
TGTGCCAGCAGCTCTGAGACTAATGAAAAACTGTTTTTT CASSSETNEKLFF TRBV5-6 many 13 - TRBJ1-4
TGTGCCTGGAGTACGGGACAGGGGGCCGGCACTGAAGCTTTCTTT CAWSTGQGAGTEAFF TRBV30 - 15 TRBD1 TRBJ1-1
TGTGCCAGCGAAGGGCCCTTGGGCTCCTACGAGCAGTACTTC CASEGPLGSYEQYF TRBV5-6 - 14 - TRBJ2-7
TGCGCCAGCAGCCAAGATGCCAGGGAGAGCAATCAGCCCCAGCATTTT CASSQDARESNQPQHF TRBV4-3 - 16 - TRBJ1-5
TGCAGTGCTACCCGGGACAGGGCTGCTAGTGCCCTTGCCTACAATGAGCAGTTCTTC CSATRDRAASALAYNEQFF TRBV20-1 - 19 TRBD1 TRBJ2-1
TGCAGCGTTGAAGATCGCCAGGGGCGCGACTACGAGCAGTACTTC CSVEDRQGRDYEQYF TRBV29-1 few 15 - TRBJ2-7
TGTGCCAGCAGCTTAACCAGACAGGGGAGGAATGAGCAGTTCTTC CASSLTRQGRNEQFF TRBV7-3 - 15 TRBD1 TRBJ2-1
TGTGCCAGCAGTCCGGGAGCGGGGGAGGGGGAGACCCAGTACTTC CASSPGAGEGETQYF TRBV12-3/TRBV12-4 many 15 TRBD2 TRBJ2-5
TGTGCCAGTAGTATTGCGACCGGGACAGCCTACGAGCAGTACTTC CASSIATGTAYEQYF TRBV19 - 15 TRBD1 TRBJ2-7
TGTGCCAGCAGTTTGAGGACGCTGGACACTGAAGCTTTCTTT CASSLRTLDTEAFF TRBV12-3/TRBV12-4 - 14 - TRBJ1-1
TGTGCCACCAGTGATCCCCGGGACACTGAAGCTTTCTTT CATSDPRDTEAFF TRBV24-1 few 13 - TRBJ1-1
TGCGCCAGCAGCGCAACTAGCGGAGCCTACAATGAGCAGTTCTTC CASSATSGAYNEQFF TRBV5-1 - 15 TRBD2 TRBJ2-1
TGTGCCAGCAGTTACTCGAAACCGGGAGAGCAGTACTTC CASSYSKPGEQYF TRBV6-5 - 13 - TRBJ2-7